Listed below are T cell receptor beta chains from one sample, sequenced in a study of cytomegalovirus exposure and HLA in healthy donors. TCRdb's copy holds only in-frame clones and misses some; the assay was immunoSEQ multiplex PCR. This table has about 130,000 clones, 75% to 90% appearing once. The sample consisted of PBMCs. These receptor sequences come from a woman in her thirties or forties in good health and CMV-seronegative. Each CDR3 is given with its conserved first and last residue. D genes are given only for firm matches. Clone size is not always given. Where it is, it says once, few, many or a class for expanded clones.

v_gene: TRBV29-1
j_gene: TRBJ2-7
d_gene: NA
abundance: few
len: 13
CDR3aa: CSVGRGKTYEQYF
CDR3nt: TGCAGCGTTGGTAGGGGCAAGACCTACGAGCAGTACTTC

v_gene: TRBV9
j_gene: TRBJ2-5
d_gene: TRBD1
abundance: NA
len: 14
CDR3aa: CASSGTGVTETQYF
CDR3nt: TGTGCCAGCAGCGGTACAGGGGTTACGGAGACCCAGTACTTC

v_gene: TRBV4-3
j_gene: TRBJ2-2
d_gene: NA
abundance: NA
len: 15
CDR3aa: CASRQAGQHTGELFF
CDR3nt: TGCGCCAGCAGGCAGGCGGGGCAGCACACCGGGGAGCTGTTTTTT

v_gene: TRBV6-5
j_gene: TRBJ1-4
d_gene: NA
abundance: NA
len: 14
CDR3aa: CASSGAGGGEKLFF
CDR3nt: TGTGCCAGCAGTGGCGCGGGCGGCGGAGAAAAACTGTTTTTT

v_gene: TRBV9
j_gene: TRBJ2-3
d_gene: NA
abundance: NA
len: 18
CDR3aa: CASSVVDGSGASTDTQYF
CDR3nt: TGTGCCAGCAGCGTAGTAGACGGGAGCGGAGCTAGCACAGATACGCAGTATTTT

v_gene: TRBV7-8
j_gene: TRBJ2-3
d_gene: TRBD2
abundance: NA
len: 16
CDR3aa: CASSLAGGGASYTQYF
CDR3nt: TGTGCCAGCAGCTTAGCCGGCGGGGGGGCCTCTTATACGCAGTATTTT

v_gene: TRBV6-5
j_gene: TRBJ1-1
d_gene: NA
abundance: few
len: 14
CDR3aa: CASRSGATNTEAFF
CDR3nt: TGTGCCAGCAGGAGTGGGGCCACGAACACTGAAGCTTTCTTT

v_gene: TRBV19
j_gene: TRBJ1-1
d_gene: TRBD1
abundance: NA
len: 19
CDR3aa: CASTQRPQGTGVRGTEAFF
CDR3nt: TGTGCCAGTACTCAAAGACCCCAGGGGACAGGGGTCAGGGGCACTGAAGCTTTCTTT

v_gene: TRBV9
j_gene: TRBJ1-1
d_gene: TRBD1
abundance: NA
len: 15
CDR3aa: CASSAYRGQGAEAFF
CDR3nt: TGTGCCAGCAGCGCTTACAGGGGGCAGGGGGCTGAAGCTTTCTTT

v_gene: TRBV11-1
j_gene: TRBJ2-5
d_gene: TRBD2
abundance: few
len: 16
CDR3aa: CASSARVASGGETQYF
CDR3nt: TGTGCCAGCAGCGCGCGGGTGGCTAGCGGGGGAGAGACCCAGTACTTC

v_gene: TRBV9
j_gene: TRBJ2-6
d_gene: NA
abundance: NA
len: 19
CDR3aa: CASSVAGRVGGSGANVLTF
CDR3nt: TGTGCCAGCAGCGTAGCAGGTCGTGTTGGGGGGTCTGGGGCCAACGTCCTGACTTTC

v_gene: TRBV5-6
j_gene: TRBJ2-5
d_gene: NA
abundance: once
len: 15
CDR3aa: CASLRKGPRQETQYF
CDR3nt: TGTGCCAGTCTTAGGAAGGGGCCGCGGCAAGAGACCCAGTACTTC

v_gene: TRBV29-1
j_gene: TRBJ1-4
d_gene: NA
abundance: NA
len: 15
CDR3aa: CSVESGSGANEKLFF
CDR3nt: TGCAGCGTTGAATCAGGATCGGGGGCTAATGAAAAACTGTTTTTT

v_gene: TRBV5-1
j_gene: TRBJ2-7
d_gene: TRBD2
abundance: few
len: 19
CDR3aa: CASSPTRSWRLAGDNEQYF
CDR3nt: TGCGCCAGCAGCCCTACCAGGTCCTGGAGACTAGCGGGAGACAACGAGCAGTACTTC

v_gene: TRBV6-5
j_gene: TRBJ2-2
d_gene: NA
abundance: NA
len: 14
CDR3aa: CASRRGSYTGELFF
CDR3nt: TGTGCCAGCAGGCGAGGCAGTTACACCGGGGAGCTGTTTTTT

v_gene: TRBV18
j_gene: TRBJ1-1
d_gene: NA
abundance: NA
len: 16
CDR3aa: CASSPMGAAGNTEAFF
CDR3nt: TGTGCCAGCTCACCAATGGGGGCCGCCGGGAACACTGAAGCTTTCTTT

v_gene: TRBV7-9
j_gene: TRBJ1-4
d_gene: NA
abundance: medium-sized
len: 13
CDR3aa: CASRGGNNEKLFF
CDR3nt: TGTGCCAGCAGAGGAGGGAACAATGAAAAACTGTTTTTT

v_gene: TRBV9
j_gene: TRBJ2-7
d_gene: TRBD1
abundance: NA
len: 15
CDR3aa: CASSAGQGYSYEQYF
CDR3nt: TGTGCCAGCAGCGCCGGACAGGGTTACTCCTACGAGCAGTACTTC

v_gene: TRBV7-2
j_gene: TRBJ2-3
d_gene: TRBD2
abundance: NA
len: 14
CDR3aa: CASSSGGSLDTQYF
CDR3nt: TGTGCCAGCAGCTCGGGGGGATCTCTAGATACGCAGTATTTT

v_gene: TRBV15
j_gene: TRBJ2-1
d_gene: TRBD2
abundance: few
len: 15
CDR3aa: CATSRGAGEYNEQFF
CDR3nt: TGTGCCACCAGCAGAGGAGCGGGAGAGTACAATGAGCAGTTCTTC

v_gene: TRBV13
j_gene: TRBJ2-7
d_gene: TRBD1
abundance: NA
len: 16
CDR3aa: CASSQSTGTGLYEQYF
CDR3nt: TGTGCCAGCAGCCAGTCTACCGGGACAGGGTTGTACGAGCAGTACTTC

v_gene: TRBV7-2
j_gene: TRBJ1-1
d_gene: NA
abundance: once
len: 16
CDR3aa: CASSLTPGPGDTEAFF
CDR3nt: TGTGCCAGCAGCTTAACCCCCGGGCCGGGGGACACTGAAGCTTTCTTT

v_gene: TRBV5-1
j_gene: TRBJ2-3
d_gene: NA
abundance: NA
len: 12
CDR3aa: CASTPGADTQYF
CDR3nt: TGCGCCAGCACCCCTGGGGCGGATACGCAGTATTTT

v_gene: TRBV5-6
j_gene: TRBJ2-7
d_gene: NA
abundance: NA
len: 13
CDR3aa: CASSSVSSYEQYF
CDR3nt: TGTGCCAGCAGCAGTGTTAGCTCCTACGAGCAGTACTTC

v_gene: TRBV28
j_gene: TRBJ2-1
d_gene: TRBD2
abundance: NA
len: 15
CDR3aa: CASSRDSGFYNEQFF
CDR3nt: TGTGCCAGCAGTCGGGATAGCGGGTTCTACAATGAGCAGTTCTTC

v_gene: TRBV12-5
j_gene: TRBJ2-2
d_gene: NA
abundance: few
len: 15
CDR3aa: CASGFGGVGTGELFF
CDR3nt: TGTGCTAGTGGTTTTGGAGGGGTCGGCACCGGGGAGCTGTTTTTT

v_gene: TRBV5-1
j_gene: TRBJ1-1
d_gene: NA
abundance: NA
len: 14
CDR3aa: CASIGGGGNTEAFF
CDR3nt: TGCGCCAGCATTGGAGGGGGGGGGAACACTGAAGCTTTCTTT

v_gene: TRBV19
j_gene: TRBJ1-5
d_gene: NA
abundance: NA
len: 14
CDR3aa: CASSLDRTSQPQHF
CDR3nt: TGTGCCAGTAGTCTCGATAGGACTAGTCAGCCCCAGCATTTT

v_gene: TRBV14
j_gene: TRBJ1-1
d_gene: NA
abundance: NA
len: 14
CDR3aa: CASSQEAGSREAFF
CDR3nt: TGTGCCAGCAGCCAAGAGGCGGGGTCTCGAGAAGCTTTCTTT

v_gene: TRBV4-1
j_gene: TRBJ1-6
d_gene: TRBD1
abundance: NA
len: 14
CDR3aa: CASSLDRGDSPLHF
CDR3nt: TGCGCCAGCAGCCTAGACAGGGGTGATTCACCCCTCCACTTT

v_gene: TRBV2
j_gene: TRBJ2-3
d_gene: NA
abundance: NA
len: 19
CDR3aa: CASSEAWVSKEGSTDTQYF
CDR3nt: TGTGCCAGCAGTGAAGCGTGGGTCTCGAAGGAGGGTAGCACAGATACGCAGTATTTT

v_gene: TRBV29-1
j_gene: TRBJ2-1
d_gene: TRBD1
abundance: NA
len: 16
CDR3aa: CSVEGVRGQGLNEQFF
CDR3nt: TGCAGCGTTGAAGGAGTACGGGGACAGGGGCTCAATGAGCAGTTCTTC

v_gene: TRBV28
j_gene: TRBJ2-7
d_gene: NA
abundance: NA
len: 14
CDR3aa: CASSLWRATYEQYF
CDR3nt: TGTGCCAGCAGTTTATGGCGGGCCACTTACGAGCAGTACTTC

v_gene: TRBV5-6
j_gene: TRBJ2-1
d_gene: TRBD1
abundance: NA
len: 16
CDR3aa: CASSLPGQGIYNEQFF
CDR3nt: TGTGCCAGCAGCTTGCCGGGACAGGGAATCTACAATGAGCAGTTCTTC

v_gene: TRBV19
j_gene: TRBJ1-5
d_gene: NA
abundance: NA
len: 16
CDR3aa: CASSGEQGLGNQPQHF
CDR3nt: TGTGCCAGTAGCGGGGAACAGGGCTTGGGCAATCAGCCCCAGCATTTT

v_gene: TRBV10-3
j_gene: TRBJ2-5
d_gene: TRBD1
abundance: NA
len: 14
CDR3aa: CAIRTAGGEETQYF
CDR3nt: TGTGCCATCCGGACGGCAGGGGGCGAAGAGACCCAGTACTTC